This TCR beta chain was identified in a study of regulatory T cells in long-lasting Graves disease. Study-wide points: Those with persistent Graves' had less TCR diversity than newly diagnosed patients. Blood alone, not thyroid tissue, was studied. The number of shared public clonotypes was higher in persistent patients (about 3,000) than new patients (around 960). Gene preferences differed: TRBV28, TRBJ1-2, TRBJ2-5 in persistent cases.

This CDR3 is 13 amino acids long. Trimming pared 6 bases from V and 4 bases from J, leaving 13 bases between. Germline V lookup: CDR1 SQVTM, CDR2 ANQGSEA. Time point here: newly diagnosed GD, antithyroid drugs for less than 3 months. Extracted PBMC RNA gave rise to the TCR library. With iRepertoire HTBI primers and Arm-PCR of CDR3 regions, TCR beta libraries were built. A single record per CDR3 protein comes from TCRdb applying MiXCR to the multiplex PCR reads. The table records about 380,000 distinct CDR3 sequences, 15% to 17% of them present only once. This clonotype has ten or more counts. Its target is unknown.

The sequencing here drew on peripheral blood mononuclear cells (PBMCs), taken at new diagnosis, from a patient treated with antithyroid drugs. J is TRBJ1-5 and V is TRBV29-1; D is perhaps TRBD1 (5 bases). This sequence originates from a female donor with Graves disease. CDR3 DNA: TGCAGCGTGCAGACAGCGCGAAATCAGCCCCAGCATTTT. Its translation: CSVQTARNQPQHF.